This is a list of T cell receptor beta chains from one sample in a study of CD8 T cells in Susac syndrome. TCRdb redid the calling of the immunoSEQ multiplex PCR reads with MiXCR, one entry per CDR3 protein. This table holds more than 95,000 distinct CDR3 sequences, 90% to 95% found once. The specimen was CD4+ T cells from PBMCs. These receptors were collected from a human donor with multiple sclerosis. Both conserved end residues are part of each CDR3. A D gene is named only where the DNA matches it firmly. The size of a clone is reported for some rows only, either as once, few or many, or as a class for expanded clones.

clone_size	v_call	d_call	j_call	cdr3_nt	cdr3_aa
.	TRBV19	.	TRBJ2-6	TGTGCCAGTACCGCCGGGACGCTGTCTGGGGCCAACGTCCTGACTTTC	CASTAGTLSGANVLTF
once	TRBV27	.	TRBJ1-1	TGTGCCAGCAGCCCGCTTACTAGGTTGAGCACTGAAGCTTTCTTT	CASSPLTRLSTEAFF
.	TRBV15	TRBD2	TRBJ2-1	TGTGCCACCAGCAGAGATCTGCCCAGCGGGGGTACGAATGAGCAGTTCTTC	CATSRDLPSGGTNEQFF
.	TRBV7-9	.	TRBJ1-3	TGTGCCAGCAGCCGGGCCGACACAGAAGCTGGAAACACCATATATTTT	CASSRADTEAGNTIYF
.	TRBV10-3	.	TRBJ2-1	TGTGCCATCAGGGCGGGGCGATCCTACAATGAGCAGTTCTTC	CAIRAGRSYNEQFF
.	TRBV20-1	TRBD1	TRBJ1-1	TGCAGTGCACGCGGACAGGGAATGAACACTGAAGCTTTCTTT	CSARGQGMNTEAFF
.	TRBV28	.	TRBJ1-3	TGTGCCAGCAAATCCCCCGAACAGTTCTCTGGAAACACCATATATTTT	CASKSPEQFSGNTIYF
.	TRBV19	.	TRBJ2-7	TGTGCCAGTAGCCGGACCCGGGGAGCCGCCTACGAGCAGTACTTC	CASSRTRGAAYEQYF
.	TRBV18	.	TRBJ2-5	TGTGCCAGCTCACCAACGTTGACCCAAGAGACCCAGTACTTC	CASSPTLTQETQYF
.	TRBV6-5	.	TRBJ1-3	TGTGCCAGCAGCCGTTCGAGAGGGAACACCATATATTTT	CASSRSRGNTIYF
.	TRBV11-2	TRBD2	TRBJ2-7	TGTGCCAGCAGCCCATGGGGGGGAAACTACGAGCAGTACTTC	CASSPWGGNYEQYF